The sequence of this T cell receptor beta chain was determined in a study of OX40 agonist ivuxolimab in advanced cancers. The CDR3 is made up of 14 amino acids. Germline V gives CDR1 SGHVS, CDR2 FNYEAQ. Trimming took off 1 base at V and 8 bases at J, with 14 bases between the two ends. TCRdb's table, derived via immunoSEQ multiplex PCR, lists solely in-frame clones and lacks some. The data hold some 87,000 clones, with approximately 95% observed a single time. Sample: CD4+ or CD8+ T cells sorted from blood, taken in a trial of the OX40 agonist ivuxolimab. The sequence was collected from an adult with an advanced solid tumor such as melanoma, head and neck, liver or kidney cancer. This sequence joins TRBV7-6 and TRBJ1-1; maybe TRBD1 (5 bases). CDR3 protein: CASSLGPPGGEAFF. The CDR3 DNA sequence: TGTGCCAGCAGCTTAGGTCCCCCCGGGGGAGAAGCTTTCTTT.